The source of this T cell receptor (beta chain) is a study of graft-versus-host responses after intestinal transplantation. Study-wide context: Multivisceral, liver-intestinal, or isolated intestinal transplants were given to recipients. The whole recipient group had anti-thymocyte globulin induction followed by tacrolimus and steroids for about three years. General study findings and limits: The highest levels of circulating GvH clones went along with early declines in HvG clones after transplant.

Comment on this clone: The antigen remains unidentified.

Here immunoSEQ multiplex PCR was the method, and the copy in TCRdb shows in-frame clones only, minus some. This sample carries 80,000 to 95,000 clones, about 93% of them seen once, and the ten largest clones take more than 1.5%. This CDR3 is 15 amino acids long. J was trimmed by 5 bases and V by 3 bases; bases with no gene match: 7. CDR1 and CDR2 from the germline V gene are MGHRA and YSYEKL. The genes are TRBV4-1 and TRBJ2-5; 9 nucleotides align to TRBD2. The clonotype originates from a human donor who received an intestinal transplant. Material: unstimulated CD8+ T cells sorted from spleen or lymph node cells, obtained before intestinal transplant. This CDR3 reads CASSQSSGGPETQYF. CDR3 coding DNA: TGCGCCAGCAGCCAGTCCAGCGGGGGGCCGGAGACCCAGTACTTC.